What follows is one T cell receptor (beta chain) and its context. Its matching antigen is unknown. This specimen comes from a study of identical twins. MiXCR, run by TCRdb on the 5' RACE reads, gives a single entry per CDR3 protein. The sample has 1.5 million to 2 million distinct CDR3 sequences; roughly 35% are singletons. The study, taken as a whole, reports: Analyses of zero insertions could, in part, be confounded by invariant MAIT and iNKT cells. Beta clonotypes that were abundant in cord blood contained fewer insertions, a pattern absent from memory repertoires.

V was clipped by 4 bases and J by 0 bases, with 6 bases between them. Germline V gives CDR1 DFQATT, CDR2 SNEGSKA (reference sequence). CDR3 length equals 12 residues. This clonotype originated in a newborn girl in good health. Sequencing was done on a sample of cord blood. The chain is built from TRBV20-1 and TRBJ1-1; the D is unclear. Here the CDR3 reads CSANILNTEAFF. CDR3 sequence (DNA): TGCAGTGCTAACATCCTGAACACTGAAGCTTTCTTT.